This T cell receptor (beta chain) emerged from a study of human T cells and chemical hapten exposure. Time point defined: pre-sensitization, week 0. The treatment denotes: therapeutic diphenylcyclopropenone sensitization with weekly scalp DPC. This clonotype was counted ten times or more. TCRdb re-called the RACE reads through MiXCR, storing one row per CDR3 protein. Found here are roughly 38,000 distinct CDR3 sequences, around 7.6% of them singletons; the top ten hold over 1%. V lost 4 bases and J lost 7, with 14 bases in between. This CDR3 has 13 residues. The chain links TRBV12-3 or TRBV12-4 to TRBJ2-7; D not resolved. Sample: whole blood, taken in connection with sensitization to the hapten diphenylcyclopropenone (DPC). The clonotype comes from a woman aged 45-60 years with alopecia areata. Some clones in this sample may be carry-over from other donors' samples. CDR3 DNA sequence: TGTGCCAGCAGTTCGGTCACTCTTCTGGAGCAGTACTTC. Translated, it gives CASSSVTLLEQYF.